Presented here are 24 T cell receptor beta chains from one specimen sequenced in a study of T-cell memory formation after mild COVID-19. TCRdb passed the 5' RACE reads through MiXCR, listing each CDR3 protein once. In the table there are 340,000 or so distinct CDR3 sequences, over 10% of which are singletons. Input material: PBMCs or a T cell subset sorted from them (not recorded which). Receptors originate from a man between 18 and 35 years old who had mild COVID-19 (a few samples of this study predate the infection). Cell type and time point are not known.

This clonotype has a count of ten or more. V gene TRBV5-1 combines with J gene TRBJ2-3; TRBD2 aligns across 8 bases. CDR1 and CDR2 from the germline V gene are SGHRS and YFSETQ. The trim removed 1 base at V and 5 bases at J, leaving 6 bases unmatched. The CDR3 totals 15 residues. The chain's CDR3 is CASSLPGGLEDTQYF. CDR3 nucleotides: TGCGCCAGCAGCTTGCCGGGGGGGCTTGAAGATACGCAGTATTTT.

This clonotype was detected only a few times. The CDR3 coding sequence is TGTGCCAGCACCCTGGAAGGGGGCTCGGAGACCCAGTACTTC. Its protein product is CASTLEGGSETQYF. The V gene is TRBV2, the J gene TRBJ2-5, with TRBD1 matching 7 bases. The CDR3 is 14 amino acids. Germline assignment: CDR1 SNHLY and CDR2 FYNNEI. Trimming at V came to 7 bases and at J to 5 bases, leaving 10 bases not matched to a gene.

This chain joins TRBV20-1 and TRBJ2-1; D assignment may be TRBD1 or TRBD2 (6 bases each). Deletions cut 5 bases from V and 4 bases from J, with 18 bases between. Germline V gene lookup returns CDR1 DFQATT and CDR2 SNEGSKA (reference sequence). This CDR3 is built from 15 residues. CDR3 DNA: TGCAGTGCTCCGCGGGACACCAACCTTTACAATGAGCAGTTCTTC. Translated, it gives CSAPRDTNLYNEQFF.

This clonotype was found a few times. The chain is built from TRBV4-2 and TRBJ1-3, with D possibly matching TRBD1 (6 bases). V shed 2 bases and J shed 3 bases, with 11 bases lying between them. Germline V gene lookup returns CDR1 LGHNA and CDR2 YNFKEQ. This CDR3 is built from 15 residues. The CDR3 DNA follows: TGTGCCAGCAGCCAACAGGGGCCCTATGGAAACACCATATATTTT. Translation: CASSQQGPYGNTIYF.

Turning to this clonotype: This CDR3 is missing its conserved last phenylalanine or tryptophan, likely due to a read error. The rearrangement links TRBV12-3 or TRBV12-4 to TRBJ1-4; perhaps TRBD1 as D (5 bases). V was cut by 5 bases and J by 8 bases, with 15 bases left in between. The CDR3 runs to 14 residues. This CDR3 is CASSTAGLGEKLFI. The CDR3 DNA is TGTGCCAGCAGTACGGCGGGACTCGGCGAAAAACTGTTTATT.

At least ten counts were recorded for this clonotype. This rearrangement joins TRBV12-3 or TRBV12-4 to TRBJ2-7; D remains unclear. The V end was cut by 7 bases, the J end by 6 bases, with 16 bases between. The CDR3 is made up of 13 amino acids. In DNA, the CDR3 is TGTGCCAGCACCCTTGGGGTTTGGACCGAGCAGTACTTC. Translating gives CASTLGVWTEQYF.

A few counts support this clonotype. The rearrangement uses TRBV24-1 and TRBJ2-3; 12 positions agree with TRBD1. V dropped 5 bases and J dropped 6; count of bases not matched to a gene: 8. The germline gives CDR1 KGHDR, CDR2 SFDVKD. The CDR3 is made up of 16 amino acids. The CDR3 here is CATSAGDRGLADTQYF. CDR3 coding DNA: TGTGCCACCAGTGCCGGGGACAGGGGGCTGGCGGATACGCAGTATTTT.

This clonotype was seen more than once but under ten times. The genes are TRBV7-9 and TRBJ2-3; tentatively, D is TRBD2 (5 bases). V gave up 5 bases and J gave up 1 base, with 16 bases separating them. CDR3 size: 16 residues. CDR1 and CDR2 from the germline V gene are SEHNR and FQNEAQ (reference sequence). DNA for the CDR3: TGTGCCAGCAGCCATAGCTTGAGGGCCCGCACAGATACGCAGTATTTT. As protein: CASSHSLRARTDTQYF.

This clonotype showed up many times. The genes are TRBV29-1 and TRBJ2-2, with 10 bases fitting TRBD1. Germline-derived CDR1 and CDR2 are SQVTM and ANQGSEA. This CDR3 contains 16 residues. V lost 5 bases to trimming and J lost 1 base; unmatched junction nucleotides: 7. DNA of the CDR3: TGCAGCGTTCGGGACAGGGGTAATTGGAACACCGGGGAGCTGTTTTTT. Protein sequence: CSVRDRGNWNTGELFF.

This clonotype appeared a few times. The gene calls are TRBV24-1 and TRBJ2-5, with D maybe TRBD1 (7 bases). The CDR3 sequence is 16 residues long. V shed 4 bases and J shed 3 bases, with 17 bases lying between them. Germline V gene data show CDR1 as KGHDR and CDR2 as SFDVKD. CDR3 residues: CATSEDPDREEETQYF. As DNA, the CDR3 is TGTGCCACCAGTGAGGACCCCGACAGGGAGGAAGAGACCCAGTACTTC.

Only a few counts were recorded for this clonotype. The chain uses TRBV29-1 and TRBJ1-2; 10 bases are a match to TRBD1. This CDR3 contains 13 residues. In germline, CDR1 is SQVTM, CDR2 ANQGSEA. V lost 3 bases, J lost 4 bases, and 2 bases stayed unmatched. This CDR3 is CSVEGQGSYGYTF. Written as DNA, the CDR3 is TGCAGCGTTGAGGGACAGGGGTCCTATGGCTACACCTTC.

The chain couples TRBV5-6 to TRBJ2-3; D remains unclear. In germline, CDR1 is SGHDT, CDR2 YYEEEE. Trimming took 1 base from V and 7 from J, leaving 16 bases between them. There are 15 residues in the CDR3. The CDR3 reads CASSLRTVSLNTQYF. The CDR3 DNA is TGTGCCAGCAGCTTGAGAACAGTTAGTTTGAATACGCAGTATTTT.

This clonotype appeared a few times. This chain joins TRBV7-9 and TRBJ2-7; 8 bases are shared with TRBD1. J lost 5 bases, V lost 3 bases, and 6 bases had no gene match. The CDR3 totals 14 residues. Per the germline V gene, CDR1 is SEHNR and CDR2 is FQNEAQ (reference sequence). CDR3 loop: CASSFQGAWDEQYV. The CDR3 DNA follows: TGTGCCAGCAGCTTCCAGGGGGCGTGGGACGAGCAGTACGTC.

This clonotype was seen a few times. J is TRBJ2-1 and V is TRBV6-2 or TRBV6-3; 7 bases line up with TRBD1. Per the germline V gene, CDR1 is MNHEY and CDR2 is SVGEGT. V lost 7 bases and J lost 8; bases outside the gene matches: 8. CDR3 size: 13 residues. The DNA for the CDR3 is TGTGCCAGCAAGGGGGCAGCTAGATATGAGCAGTTCTTC. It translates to CASKGAARYEQFF.

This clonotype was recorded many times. CDR3 protein: CASSLDLANYGYTF. In nucleotides, the CDR3 is TGCGCCAGCAGCCTGGATTTAGCTAACTATGGCTACACCTTC. The rearrangement links TRBV5-1 to TRBJ1-2; the D is unclear. The V gene's germline CDR1 is SGHRS and CDR2 YFSETQ. Trimming took 4 bases from V and 0 from J, leaving 10 bases between them. The CDR3 contains 14 residues.

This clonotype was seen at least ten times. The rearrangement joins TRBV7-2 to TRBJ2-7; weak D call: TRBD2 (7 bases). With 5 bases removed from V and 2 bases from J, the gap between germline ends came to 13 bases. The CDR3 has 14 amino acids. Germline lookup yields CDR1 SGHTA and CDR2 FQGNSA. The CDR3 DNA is TGTGCCAGCAGCCTGGGAGGGGGGCCCTACGAGCAGTACTTC. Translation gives CASSLGGGPYEQYF.

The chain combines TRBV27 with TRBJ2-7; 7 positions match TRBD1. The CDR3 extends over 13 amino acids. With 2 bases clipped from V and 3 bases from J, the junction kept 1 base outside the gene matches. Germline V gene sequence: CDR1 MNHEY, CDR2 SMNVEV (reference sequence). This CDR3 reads CASSLRTGYEQYV. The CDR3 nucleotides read TGTGCCAGCAGTTTAAGGACAGGCTACGAGCAGTACGTC.

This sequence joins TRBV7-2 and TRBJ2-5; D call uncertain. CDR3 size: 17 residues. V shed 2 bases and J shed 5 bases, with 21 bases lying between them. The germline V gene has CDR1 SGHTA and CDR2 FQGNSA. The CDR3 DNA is TGTGCCAGCAGCTTATCGGCCGAACGTTACCGCGGCGAGACCCAGTACTTC. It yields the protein CASSLSAERYRGETQYF.

CDR3 sequence reads: CASSSPRTGVYGYTF. The CDR3 bases are TGTGCCAGCAGTTCCCCCCGTACAGGGGTCTATGGCTACACCTTC. This sequence joins TRBV12-3 or TRBV12-4 and TRBJ1-2, with 7 bases matching TRBD1. The CDR3 is made up of 15 amino acids. V lost 4 bases, J lost 4 bases, and 9 bases stayed unmatched.

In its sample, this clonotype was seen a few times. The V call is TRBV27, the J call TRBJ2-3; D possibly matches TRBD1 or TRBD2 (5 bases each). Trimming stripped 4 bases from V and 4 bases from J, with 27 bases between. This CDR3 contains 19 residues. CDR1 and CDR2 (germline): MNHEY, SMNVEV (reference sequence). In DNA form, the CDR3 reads TGTGCCAGCAGTTCAGTTTCGTCCGGACTCCTGAAAGGGGCAGATACGCAGTATTTT. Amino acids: CASSSVSSGLLKGADTQYF.

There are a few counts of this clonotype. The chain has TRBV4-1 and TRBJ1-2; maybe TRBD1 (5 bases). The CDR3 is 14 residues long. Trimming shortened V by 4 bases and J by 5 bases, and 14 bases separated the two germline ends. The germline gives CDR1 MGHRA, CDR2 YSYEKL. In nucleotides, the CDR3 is TGCGCCAGCAGCCGAAGCGGGACGGCTTATGGCTACACCTTC. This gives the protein CASSRSGTAYGYTF.

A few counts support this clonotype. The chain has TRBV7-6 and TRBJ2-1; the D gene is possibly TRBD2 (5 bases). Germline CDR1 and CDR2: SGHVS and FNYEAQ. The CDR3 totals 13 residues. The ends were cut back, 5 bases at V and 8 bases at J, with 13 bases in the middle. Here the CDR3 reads CASSQDLYHEQFF. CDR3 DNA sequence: TGTGCCAGCAGCCAGGACTTGTATCATGAGCAGTTCTTC.

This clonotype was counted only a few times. CDR3 protein: CASSLAVTGAYNEQFF. The CDR3 DNA reads as TGCGCCAGCAGCTTGGCCGTCACAGGGGCCTACAATGAGCAGTTCTTC. V gene TRBV5-1 combines with J gene TRBJ2-1; TRBD1 agrees at 7 bases. Trimming cost V 0 bases and J 2 bases; bases outside gene matches: 5. The germline V gene encodes CDR1 SGHRS and CDR2 YFSETQ. There are 16 residues in the CDR3.

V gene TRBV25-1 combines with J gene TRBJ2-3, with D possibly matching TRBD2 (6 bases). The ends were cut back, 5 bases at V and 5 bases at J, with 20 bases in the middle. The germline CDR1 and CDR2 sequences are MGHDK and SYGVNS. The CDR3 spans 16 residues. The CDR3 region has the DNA TGTGCCAGCAGTAATACCGGGACGGAGGGCAGAGATACGCAGTATTTT. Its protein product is CASSNTGTEGRDTQYF.